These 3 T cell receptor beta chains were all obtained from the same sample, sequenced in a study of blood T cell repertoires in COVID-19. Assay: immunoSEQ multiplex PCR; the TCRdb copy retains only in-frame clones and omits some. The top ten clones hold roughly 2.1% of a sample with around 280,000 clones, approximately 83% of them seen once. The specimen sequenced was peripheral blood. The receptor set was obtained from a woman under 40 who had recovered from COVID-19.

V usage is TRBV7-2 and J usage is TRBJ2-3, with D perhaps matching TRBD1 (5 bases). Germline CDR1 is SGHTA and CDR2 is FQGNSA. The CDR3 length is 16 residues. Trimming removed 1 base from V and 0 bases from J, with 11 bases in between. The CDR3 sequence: CASSLGSRASTDTQYF. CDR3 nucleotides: TGTGCCAGCAGCTTAGGTTCCAGGGCTAGCACAGATACGCAGTATTTT.

The CDR3 DNA sequence: TGTGCCAGCAGCTTAGCGCTGGGGGCCTCGCCCCTCCACTTT. It translates to CASSLALGASPLHF. The chain employs TRBV7-9 and TRBJ1-6; D may be TRBD1 (6 bases). V gave up 0 bases and J gave up 13 bases, with 13 bases separating them. CDR3 length: 14 amino acids. Germline values: CDR1 SEHNR, CDR2 FQNEAQ (reference sequence).

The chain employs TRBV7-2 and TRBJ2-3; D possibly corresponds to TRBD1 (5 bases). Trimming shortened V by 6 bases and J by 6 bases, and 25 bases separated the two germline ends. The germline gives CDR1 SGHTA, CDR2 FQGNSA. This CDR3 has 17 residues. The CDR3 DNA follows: TGTGCCAGCAGTAGAATTTACACAAGGACAAGTCTCGATACGCAGTATTTT. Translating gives CASSRIYTRTSLDTQYF.